This T cell receptor beta chain was sequenced during a study of Graves' ophthalmopathy and Graves' hyperthyroidism. Study as a whole: Blood was drawn at initial diagnosis, before any treatment.

This clonotype was detected many times. Its cognate antigen is unknown. The authors amplified TCR beta CDR3 regions, and they did so from RNA transcripts for repertoire sequencing. Scientists carried out first-round RT-PCR using HTBI primers and then a second-round multiplex PCR. Each CDR3 protein is one row after TCRdb ran MiXCR on the multiplex PCR reads. The table records approximately 330,000 distinct CDR3 sequences, roughly a sixth of them present only once. Germline V gene lookup returns CDR1 GTSNPN and CDR2 SVGIG (reference sequence). This CDR3 spans 15 amino acids. J gave up 0 bases and V 2 bases, and 5 bases lay outside the gene matches. Study results and limitations: Classification of ophthalmopathy versus stable hyperthyroidism by a 13-signature model yielded roughly 86% sensitivity and around 76% specificity. A majority of expanded thyroid clonotypes exceeding 0.001 frequency were likewise present in blood. The model forecast ophthalmopathy progression, reaching 70.59% sensitivity and roughly 72% specificity.

The sequenced sample was peripheral blood. The V call is TRBV30, the J call TRBJ1-1, with TRBD1 identical over 8 bases. This TCR was recovered from an adult man with Graves' ophthalmopathy. The CDR3 DNA sequence: TGTGCCTGGAGTCCGTGGACAGGGATGAACACTGAAGCTTTCTTT. This encodes CAWSPWTGMNTEAFF.